This TCR beta chain was found in a study of OX40 agonist ivuxolimab in advanced cancers. For the study in its entirety: Ivuxolimab was a fully human IgG2 agonistic monoclonal antibody targeting the costimulatory receptor OX40 (CD134). The point of sequencing TCRbeta in the periphery was to test whether ivuxolimab changed TCR sequence diversity and drove clonal T-cell expansion. Of the roughly 50 dose-escalation patients, hepatocellular carcinoma was present in around 20, melanoma in approximately 15, renal cell carcinoma in 9 and head and neck cancer in 9. The paper covers the monotherapy dose-escalation part of the phase I ivuxolimab trial, which included N ≈ 50 patients. Intravenous ivuxolimab was administered to patients every 2 weeks at six dose levels: 0.01, 0.1, 0.3, 1.5, 3 and 10 mg/kg. A male proportion of around 80% and a mean age of around 60 years, ranging from 23 to 79, were recorded for the dose-escalation cohort. Partial responses occurred in three dose-escalation patients: two with cutaneous melanoma and one with hepatocellular carcinoma. Patients were allowed to have had prior anti-PD-1, anti-PD-L1 or anti-CTLA-4 therapy, and around 40% of the dose-escalation patients had previously received checkpoint inhibitors.

Patients with a history of autoimmune disease or receiving systemic immunosuppression were excluded from the trial. Peripheral blood for TCR sequencing was collected from all dose cohorts at baseline, on cycle 4 day 1, and on cycle 7 day 1. Samples came from an open-label, multicenter, first-in-human phase I dose-escalation trial of ivuxolimab. Adults with locally advanced or metastatic melanoma, renal cell, hepatocellular, or head and neck squamous cell carcinoma were enrolled in the trial. Before TCR sequencing, CD4+ T cells and CD8+ T cells were sorted from peripheral blood as separate populations. To sequence the TCRbeta CDR3 region, genomic DNA was isolated from the sorted cells. TCRbeta CDR3 regions were sequenced using the immunoSEQ Assay. In TCRdb, the immuneACCESS table is reduced to in-frame sequences with V and J assigned. These tables do not hold every clone; where another copy was compared, an unresolved V gene accounts for under half, and the others remain unexplained. For this sample the table gives tens of thousands of clones, of which 86% were detected only once. The ten most abundant clones make up around 6% of the sample.

Here is what the overall study found, with its caveats: Low levels of normalized T-cell clonal expansion were also seen in some nonresponding patients. At doses of 0.1 to 3.0 mg/kg, clonal expansion of both CD4+ and CD8+ T cells in blood was seen between baseline and week 6. In partial responders in the 0.1-3.0 mg/kg groups, normalized peripheral clonal expansion was found to be among the lowest, especially among CD8+ T cells. The antigen specificity of the peripheral T cells that underwent clonal expansion was not determined. After ivuxolimab, more expanded clones were found on average in CD8+ T cells than in CD4+ T cells.

V sheds 5 bases and J sheds 4 bases, leaving 15 bases between their ends. From a lookup of the germline V gene, CDR1 and CDR2 are MGHDK and SYGVNS. The CDR3 goes from the cysteine to the phenylalanine over 15 residues. The kept DNA is CDR3 alone, 45 bases in frame from the first base. Regarding this clone: No cognate antigen has been identified for it. Base qualities are not at hand, and no much larger clone is one base apart.

The clonotype originates from an adult with an advanced solid tumor such as melanoma, head and neck, liver or kidney cancer. The material was CD4+ or CD8+ T cells sorted from blood, obtained in a trial of the OX40 agonist ivuxolimab. This receptor chain uses TRBV25-1 and TRBJ1-5; TRBD1 is a possible D gene, resting on 6 matching bases. The CDR3 protein: CASSPGGALNQPQHF. Here is the DNA: TGTGCCAGCAGTCCGGGGGGGGCTCTGAATCAGCCCCAGCATTTT.